This T cell receptor (beta chain) is from a study of CD8 T cells in ankylosing spondylitis. CDR1 and CDR2 from the germline V gene are MNHEY and SMNVEV (reference sequence). There are 14 residues in the CDR3. The V end lost 10 bases, the J end lost 0 bases, and 16 bases lay between the germline ends. TCRdb recomputed calls from the 5' RACE reads with MiXCR, one row per CDR3 protein. The repertoire holds about 160,000 distinct CDR3 sequences, with around 9.6% as singletons. The rearrangement uses TRBV27 and TRBJ2-7; tentatively, D is TRBD1 or TRBD2 (5 bases each). This clonotype was sampled from a female donor with ankylosing spondylitis or in good health (not recorded which). The sequenced sample consisted of blood, either unsorted or a sorted T cell fraction (not recorded which). This CDR3 is CAIVPGTSSYEQYF. The CDR3 DNA reads as TGTGCCATTGTACCAGGGACCAGCTCCTACGAGCAGTACTTC.